The table lists the clone carrying this T cell receptor beta chain with many counts. MiXCR, run by TCRdb on the RT-PCR reads, gives a single entry per CDR3 protein. The data hold almost 700,000 distinct CDR3 sequences, with approximately 14% observed a single time. The sample taken for sequencing was memory CD4+ T cells from blood. The TCR sequence derives from a female donor in good health, serving as a healthy control.

CDR3 DNA: TGCAGTGCTAGCATAGCCCTCCACTCTGGAAACACCATATATTTT. Amino acid sequence: CSASIALHSGNTIYF. The chain couples TRBV20-1 to TRBJ1-3; D uncertain. From germline, CDR1 is DFQATT and CDR2 SNEGSKA (reference sequence). V shed 3 bases and J shed 0 bases, with 12 bases lying between them. The CDR3 is made up of 15 amino acids.